This T cell receptor beta chain was recorded in a study of blood T cell repertoires in COVID-19. Study information: The United States, Italy and Spain provided the acute and convalescent COVID-19 samples. Nucleic acid was either cDNA or gDNA, and it came from T cells, B-cell-depleted T cells, or PBMCs.

Enrollees, about 18 to 95 years old, lived in around 23 US areas. Participants were placed into cohorts based on the clinical history they reported. Method: immunoSEQ multiplex PCR; TCRdb's copy keeps in-frame clones and lacks some. The sample lists some 180,000 clones, 84% occurring once. V was trimmed by 4 bases and J by 7 bases, leaving 16 bases between them. This CDR3 contains 15 residues. This chain links TRBV23-1 with TRBJ1-4; D may be TRBD1 (6 bases). TRBV23-1 is an ORF; its function is uncertain. This clonotype was sampled from a woman in her 30s who had been exposed to COVID-19. Sequencing was performed on PBMCs or T cells enriched from blood (not recorded which). The CDR3 DNA is TGCGCCAGCAGTCGCCCATGGGGGGGCTGTGAAAAACTGTTTTTT. Translation gives CASSRPWGGCEKLFF.